The TCR beta chain described here comes from a study of beta chain features in type 1 diabetes. Whole-study findings and limits: PCR might pick shorter templates more often, in the same way for patients and controls. Shorter TCRB CDR3s, moderately but significantly so, were found in Type 1 diabetes patients in all four CD4+ subsets.

This clone was observed a few times. Its antigen is still unknown. Since all of the isolated RNA was reverse transcribed, expressed TCRB transcripts were what got sequenced. Some clones are missing from TCRdb's copy, which holds only in-frame ones; the method was immunoSEQ multiplex PCR. The sample lists roughly 330,000 clones, approximately 12% seen once, with 0.015% in the top ten. The CDR3 loop spans 13 amino acids. CDR1 is GTSNPN, CDR2 SVGIG, per germline (reference sequence). With 3 bases removed from V and 5 bases from J, the gap between germline ends came to 13 bases. This chain connects TRBV30 to TRBJ1-1; D not resolved. What was sequenced was naive CD4+ T cells from blood. The receptor's source is a woman in her late teens or twenties with type 1 diabetes. For the CDR3, the DNA is TGTGCCTGGAGGGGTGGGTCCGGGACTGAAGCTTTCTTT. This codes for CAWRGGSGTEAFF.